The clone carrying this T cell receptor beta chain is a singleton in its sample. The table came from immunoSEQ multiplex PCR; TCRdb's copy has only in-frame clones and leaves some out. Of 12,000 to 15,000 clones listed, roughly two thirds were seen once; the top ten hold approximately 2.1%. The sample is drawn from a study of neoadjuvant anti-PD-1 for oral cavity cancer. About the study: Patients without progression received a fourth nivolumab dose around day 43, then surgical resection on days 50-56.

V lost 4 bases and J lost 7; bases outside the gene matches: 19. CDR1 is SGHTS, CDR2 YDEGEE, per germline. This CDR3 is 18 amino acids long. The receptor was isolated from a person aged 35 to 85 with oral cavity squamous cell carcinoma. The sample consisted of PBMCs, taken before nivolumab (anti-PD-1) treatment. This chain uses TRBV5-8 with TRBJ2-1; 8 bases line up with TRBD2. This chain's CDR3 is CASSRLRSGGRIENEQFF. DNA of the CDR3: TGTGCCAGCAGCCGCTTAAGGTCGGGGGGGCGGATTGAGAATGAGCAGTTCTTC. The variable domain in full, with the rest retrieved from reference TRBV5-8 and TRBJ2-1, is EAGVTQSPTHLIKTRGQQATLRCSPISGHTSVYWYQQALGLGLQFLLWYDEGEERNRGNFPPRFSGRQFPNYSSELNVNALELEDSALYLCASSRLRSGGRIENEQFFGPGTRLTVL.